This is a list of T cell receptor beta chains from one sample in a study of blood T cell repertoires in COVID-19. Produced via immunoSEQ multiplex PCR; TCRdb's table is partial and in-frame only. Among approximately 93,000 clones listed, roughly 70% were seen once. The sample comprised peripheral blood. The source is a man in his 70s with COVID-19, enrolled during active disease. Both conserved end residues are part of each CDR3. Size tells how often a clone was seen (once, few, many) or the class of an expanded clone, and some rows leave it out.

clone size	J gene	V gene	CDR3 protein
NA	TRBJ1-1	TRBV5-6	CASSFGTTYTEAFF
NA	TRBJ1-6	TRBV4-2	CASSQGGPLHF
few	TRBJ1-2	TRBV3-1/TRBV3-2	CASSQRVSDYGYTF
NA	TRBJ2-3	TRBV6-2/TRBV6-3	CASSYSSFDTQYF
NA	TRBJ2-1	TRBV7-9	CASSLLAGALNEQFF
NA	TRBJ1-5	TRBV30	CAWNGGLNQPQHF
NA	TRBJ2-7	TRBV28	CASSSSDRAYEQYF
NA	TRBJ1-6	TRBV6-5	CASSSREGRNSPLHF
NA	TRBJ1-3	TRBV29-1	CSVVLTDRDEGNTIYF
once	TRBJ2-5	TRBV11-2	CASSFQGRETQYF